The source of this T cell receptor beta chain is a study of blood T cell repertoires in COVID-19. The overall study: PBMCs, B-cell-depleted T cells, or T cells were the source of the cDNA or gDNA that made up the material.

Original data processing: Estimation of nucleated cell counts was performed using reference gene primer amplification. Assay used: immunoSEQ multiplex PCR; TCRdb lists only in-frame clones, some missing. V and J calls and clone size are given by that table; D and trimming were obtained from the DNA. Found here are about 74,000 clones, roughly four fifths of them singletons; the top ten hold more than 15%. Deletions cut 2 bases from V and 5 bases from J, with 9 bases between. The CDR3 sequence is 13 residues long. This chain uses TRBV12-3 or TRBV12-4 with TRBJ1-1; D gene uncertain. The sequenced sample was peripheral blood. The receptor's source is a man aged 70 or older with active or convalescent COVID-19. DNA of the CDR3: TGTGCCAGCAGTTTAATGACTGGGACTGAAGCTTTCTTT. This translates into CASSLMTGTEAFF.